This T cell receptor (beta chain) was identified in a study of cytomegalovirus exposure and HLA in healthy donors. Use of 60 Vbeta and 13 Jbeta primers characterized the PCR. TCRdb keeps only in-frame clones here, not all; method: immunoSEQ multiplex PCR. This repertoire shows 100,000 to 150,000 clones, about 10% found once; its top ten account for approximately 4.5%. The V end lost 4 bases, the J end lost 3 bases, and 5 bases lay between the germline ends. CDR3 length equals 12 residues. Germline CDR1 reads SGHDT; CDR2 reads YYEEEE. The TCR was taken from a woman aged 18-29 years in good health and CMV-seropositive. The specimen was PBMCs. V is TRBV5-6 and J is TRBJ1-3; no firm D call. The CDR3 DNA is TGTGCCAGCAGCGCACTTGGAAACACCATATATTTT. Its translation is CASSALGNTIYF.